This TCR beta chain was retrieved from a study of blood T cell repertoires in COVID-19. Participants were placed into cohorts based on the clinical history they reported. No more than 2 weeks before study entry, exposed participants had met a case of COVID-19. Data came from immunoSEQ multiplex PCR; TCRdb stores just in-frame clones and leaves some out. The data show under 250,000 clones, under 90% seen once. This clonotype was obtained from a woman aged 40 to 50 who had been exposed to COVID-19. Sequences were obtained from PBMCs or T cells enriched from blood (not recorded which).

The CDR3 here is CASSPIQGTNTEAFF. The CDR3 region has the DNA TGTGCCAGCAGCCCCATTCAAGGGACTAACACTGAAGCTTTCTTT. The chain carries TRBV5-6 and TRBJ1-1; D is perhaps TRBD1 (5 bases). The CDR3 covers 15 residues. V dropped 4 bases and J dropped 2 bases, with 15 bases sitting between them. CDR1 SGHDT and CDR2 YYEEEE come from the germline V gene. Drawing the rest from reference TRBV5-6 and TRBJ1-1, the complete variable domain is DAGVTQSPTHLIKTRGQQVTLRCSPKSGHDTVSWYQQALGQGPQFIFQYYEEEERQRGNFPDRFSGHQFPNYSSELNVNALLLGDSALYLCASSPIQGTNTEAFFGQGTRLTVV.